The clone carrying this TCR beta chain was detected ten times or more. Antigen unknown. The source of the sample is a study of T-cell reconstitution after alpha-beta-depleted transplantation in children. General study results and limits: It was reported that alpha-beta T cells came from several hundred expanded graft clones (about two months after transplant).

Researchers prepared the TCRbeta library using unique molecular identifiers, the study reports. A single record per CDR3 protein comes from TCRdb applying MiXCR to the PCR reads. The repertoire holds 250,000 to 300,000 distinct CDR3 sequences, with approximately 10% as singletons. Trimming pared 2 bases from V and 0 bases from J, leaving 8 bases between. CDR1 and CDR2 from the germline V gene are SGHRS and YFSETQ. This CDR3 has 15 amino acids. The starting material was peripheral blood, obtained 180 days after TCRalphabeta/CD19-depleted stem cell transplant. The source is a male patient between 2 and 15 years old who had a stem cell transplant for chronic granulomatous disease, so the T cells may come from the graft donor. The V gene is TRBV5-1, the J gene TRBJ2-2, with D possibly being TRBD1 (5 bases). The CDR3, as DNA: TGCGCCAGCAGCTTAACAGGCCCGAACACCGGGGAGCTGTTTTTT. Protein product: CASSLTGPNTGELFF.